Below, 30 T cell receptor beta chains from the same sample are listed, as sequenced in a study of CD8+ T cells in alopecia areata. The sample's treatment: oral pan-JAK inhibitor, 5-10 mg twice daily. After isolation, RNA underwent reverse transcription to generate cDNA as the sequencing template. Clones were read by immunoSEQ multiplex PCR, and TCRdb kept only the in-frame ones, dropping some. Seen here are approximately 210,000 clones, around 66% observed once, and the top ten hold around 1.3%. Sequencing used CD4+ T cells sorted from blood, obtained at approximately week 42, from a patient treated with tofacitinib. These receptors all come from a human donor with alopecia areata.

This chain uses TRBV30 with TRBJ1-1, with D perhaps TRBD1 (6 bases). V was pared by 3 bases and J by 6 bases, with 23 bases between. This CDR3 spans 16 amino acids. The germline CDR1 and CDR2 sequences are GTSNPN and SVGIG (reference sequence). The CDR3 DNA reads as TGTGCCTGGAGCTCATTACCGCCAGGGGTGAGCGCTGAAGCTTTCTTT. It translates to CAWSSLPPGVSAEAFF.

This rearrangement joins TRBV5-4 to TRBJ2-3; D not resolved. CDR1 is SGHNT and CDR2 is YYREEE in the germline V gene (reference sequence). Trimming took 1 base from V and 3 from J, leaving 6 bases between them. The length of the CDR3 is 13 residues. The CDR3 DNA is TGTGCCAGCAGCTTGATAGGAACAGATACGCAGTATTTT. Protein product: CASSLIGTDTQYF.

Concerning this clone: Mismatch with germline at one junction end may stem from a read error. The chain couples TRBV4-3 to TRBJ2-7; D gene ambiguous. The CDR3 covers 10 residues. Germline assignment: CDR1 LGHNA and CDR2 YSLEER. The CDR3 DNA is TGCGAGCTCGACTGCTGCGTTTTGAACTTC. It specifies CELDCCVLNF.

The chain combines TRBV11-2 with TRBJ2-5, with D unresolved. This CDR3 is 13 amino acids long. In germline, CDR1 is SGHAT, CDR2 FQNNGV. V was clipped by 2 bases and J by 5 bases, with 9 bases between them. The CDR3 DNA follows: TGTGCCAGCAGCTTATGGGCGGTGGAGACCCAGTACTTC. Residues: CASSLWAVETQYF.

This chain uses TRBV7-2 with TRBJ2-7; TRBD2 matches 13 bases. V gave up 5 bases and J gave up 7 bases; unmatched junction bases: 2. The CDR3 contains 13 residues. Germline CDR1 is SGHTA and CDR2 is FQGNSA. CDR3 protein: CASSPGLAGEQYF. The CDR3 DNA reads as TGTGCCAGCAGCCCGGGACTAGCGGGAGAGCAGTACTTC. Drawing the rest from reference TRBV7-2 and TRBJ2-7, the complete variable domain is GAGVSQSPSNKVTEKGKDVELRCDPISGHTALYWYRQSLGQGLEFLIYFQGNSAPDKSGLPSDRFSAERTGGSVSTLTIQRTQQEDSAVYLCASSPGLAGEQYFGPGTRLTVT.

The CDR3 loop reads CSVGPGVYNEQFF. DNA of the CDR3: TGCAGCGTGGGCCCGGGGGTCTACAATGAGCAGTTCTTC. The gene calls are TRBV29-1 and TRBJ2-1; a weak D match, TRBD2 (6 bases). Germline assignment: CDR1 SQVTM and CDR2 ANQGSEA. V was clipped by 6 bases and J by 3 bases, with 12 bases between them. This CDR3 spans 13 amino acids.

This chain joins TRBV5-1 and TRBJ1-1; D gene uncertain. The V and J ends lost 4 bases and 4 bases respectively, with 14 bases between them. The CDR3 runs to 14 residues. Germline assignment: CDR1 SGHRS and CDR2 YFSETQ. This CDR3 is CASSRREEGTEAFF. The CDR3 DNA sequence: TGCGCCAGCAGCCGCAGAGAGGAGGGCACTGAAGCTTTCTTT.

The genes are TRBV5-1 and TRBJ1-2, with no clear D. Germline V gives CDR1 SGHRS, CDR2 YFSETQ. Trimming stripped 4 bases from V and 4 bases from J, with 14 bases between. There are 14 residues in the CDR3. CDR3 sequence: CASSQAAAGYGYTF. As DNA, the CDR3 is TGCGCCAGCAGCCAGGCAGCCGCGGGCTATGGCTACACCTTC.

The genes are TRBV5-6 and TRBJ2-7, with 9 bases aligning to TRBD1. With 5 bases clipped from V and 3 bases from J, the junction kept 9 bases outside the gene matches. Germline CDR1 SGHDT, CDR2 YYEEEE. The CDR3 contains 15 residues. The CDR3: CASRFGPGQGYEQYF. The CDR3 DNA follows: TGTGCCAGCAGGTTCGGGCCGGGACAGGGCTACGAGCAGTACTTC.

V and J are TRBV29-1 and TRBJ2-6; weak D call: TRBD1 (6 bases). This CDR3 spans 14 amino acids. The ends were cut back, 6 bases at V and 0 bases at J, with 9 bases in the middle. The germline V gene has CDR1 SQVTM and CDR2 ANQGSEA. The CDR3 spells CSVIGGSGANVLTF. The CDR3 region has the DNA TGCAGCGTGATAGGGGGCTCTGGGGCCAACGTCCTGACTTTC.

The chain uses TRBV11-3 and TRBJ2-7; 7 bases are a match to TRBD1. Germline-derived CDR1 and CDR2 are SGHNT and YENEEA. This CDR3 is 13 amino acids long. Trimming removed 4 bases from V and 6 bases from J; junction bases left unmatched: 6. Written as DNA, the CDR3 is TGTGCCAGCAGCTCCCCAGGGGACAGCGAGCAGTACTTC. Residues: CASSSPGDSEQYF.

The chain links TRBV29-1 to TRBJ2-5; TRBD2 might be the D (6 bases). V dropped 4 bases and J dropped 0 bases, with 9 bases sitting between them. The germline CDR1 and CDR2 sequences are SQVTM and ANQGSEA. The CDR3 contains 13 residues. CDR3: CSVARDYQETQYF. Here the CDR3 DNA reads TGCAGCGTTGCAAGGGACTACCAAGAGACCCAGTACTTC.

The chain carries TRBV30 and TRBJ2-1; D gene uncertain. The CDR3 is made up of 11 amino acids. Germline V CDR1 and CDR2: GTSNPN, SVGIG (reference sequence). Trimming took off 0 bases at V and 7 bases at J, with 4 bases between the two ends. The CDR3 sequence: CAWSVVNEQFF. Here the CDR3 DNA reads TGTGCCTGGAGTGTAGTGAATGAGCAGTTCTTC.

The chain carries TRBV10-3 and TRBJ2-3, with D possibly TRBD2 on 5 matching bases. Germline V gene sequence: CDR1 ENHRY, CDR2 SYGVKD. CDR3 size: 14 residues. V was pared by 5 bases and J by 5 bases, with 14 bases between. The CDR3: CAISWRSTEDTQYF. For the CDR3, the DNA is TGTGCCATCAGTTGGAGGTCTACTGAAGATACGCAGTATTTT.

This sequence joins TRBV19 and TRBJ1-2, with 7 bases aligning to TRBD1. The junction had 10 bases not matched to a gene; V was cut back by 4 bases and J by 2 bases. Looked up from germline, CDR1 is LNHDA and CDR2 is SQIVND (reference sequence). The CDR3 length is 16 residues. CDR3 protein: CASSTYQGDENYGYTF. In nucleotides, the CDR3 is TGTGCCAGTAGTACGTATCAGGGGGATGAAAACTATGGCTACACCTTC.

The rearrangement joins TRBV11-2 to TRBJ1-4; the match to TRBD1 covers 8 bases. CDR3 length equals 19 residues. The junction had 22 bases not matched to a gene; V was cut back by 4 bases and J by 9 bases. Germline CDR1 and CDR2: SGHAT and FQNNGV. The CDR3, as DNA: TGTGCCAGCAGCTCAATCAGGGGGCCCTACCGACACGATCCTAAAAAACTGTTTTTT. This translates into CASSSIRGPYRHDPKKLFF.

The V gene is TRBV19, the J gene TRBJ1-5; a possible D gene is TRBD1 (6 bases). V was clipped by 7 bases and J by 0 bases, with 7 bases between them. Per the germline V gene, CDR1 is LNHDA and CDR2 is SQIVND (reference sequence). The CDR3 extends over 13 amino acids. CDR3 region: CASNRDSNQPQHF. CDR3 in DNA: TGTGCCAGTAACAGGGATAGCAATCAGCCCCAGCATTTT. Based on the CDR3 plus reference TRBV19 and TRBJ1-5, the full variable domain is DGGITQSPKYLFRKEGQNVTLSCEQNLNHDAMYWYRQDPGQGLRLIYYSQIVNDFQKGDIAEGYSVSREKKESFPLTVTSAQKNPTAFYLCASNRDSNQPQHFGDGTRLSIL.

A note on this clone: Distinct nucleotide sequences in the sample also encode this CDR3. J is TRBJ2-7 and V is TRBV5-1, with 16 bases fitting TRBD2. J lost 2 bases, V lost 4 bases, and 3 bases had no gene match. The CDR3 runs to 16 residues. The V gene's germline CDR1 is SGHRS and CDR2 YFSETQ. As DNA, the CDR3 is TGCGCCAGCAGCCCGGGGACTAGCGGGGGGGCCTACGAGCAGTACTTC. Residues: CASSPGTSGGAYEQYF.

This sequence joins TRBV7-9 and TRBJ1-1, with 10 bases that match TRBD1. V shed 5 bases, J shed 0 bases, and the junction held 3 bases outside the gene matches. The CDR3 consists of 15 residues. The germline CDR1 and CDR2 sequences are SEHNR and FQNEAQ (reference sequence). Written as DNA, the CDR3 is TGTGCCAGCAGCAGACAGGGGGCGATGAACACTGAAGCTTTCTTT. The encoded protein is CASSRQGAMNTEAFF.

The sample holds one count of this clone. V usage is TRBV27 and J usage is TRBJ1-1; 8 nucleotides match TRBD1. The germline V gene encodes CDR1 MNHEY and CDR2 SMNVEV (reference sequence). This CDR3 spans 14 amino acids. With V trimmed by 6 bases and J by 5 bases, 8 bases remained unmatched. DNA for the CDR3: TGTGCCAGCAGCGTCAGGGGGCTTTTGACTGAAGCTTTCTTT. As protein: CASSVRGLLTEAFF.

This clone was recorded only once. This chain links TRBV10-3 with TRBJ2-5; D gene unclear. The V end was cut by 3 bases, the J end by 4 bases, with 3 bases between. The CDR3 loop spans 11 amino acids. The germline V gene encodes CDR1 ENHRY and CDR2 SYGVKD. CDR3 coding DNA: TGTGCCATCAGTGATTTAGAGACCCAGTACTTC. It encodes CAISDLETQYF.

The DNA of the CDR3 is TGCGCCAGCAGATTGCGACTAGATACCGGGGAGCTGTTTTTT. Amino acids: CASRLRLDTGELFF. The chain combines TRBV5-1 with TRBJ2-2; possibly TRBD2 for D (6 bases). V gave up 5 bases and J gave up 5 bases, with 13 bases separating them. CDR3 length: 14 residues. Germline CDR1 and CDR2: SGHRS and YFSETQ.

The chain uses TRBV30 and TRBJ2-7; D is unresolved. The ends were cut back, 0 bases at V and 2 bases at J, with 8 bases in the middle. This CDR3 region has 13 residues. Per the germline V gene, CDR1 is GTSNPN and CDR2 is SVGIG (reference sequence). CDR3 sequence (DNA): TGTGCCTGGAGTGTACCCGCCACCTACGAGCAGTACTTC. This encodes CAWSVPATYEQYF.

The chain has TRBV29-1 and TRBJ2-7, with 8 positions matching TRBD1. The CDR3 contains 12 residues. The V and J ends lost 7 bases and 4 bases, in that order; junction bases with no gene match: 6. The germline V gene has CDR1 SQVTM and CDR2 ANQGSEA. CDR3 protein: CSAKDRGYEQYF. CDR3 DNA sequence: TGCAGCGCTAAAGACAGGGGTTACGAGCAGTACTTC.

The rearrangement links TRBV5-4 to TRBJ2-7; D remains unclear. The CDR3 covers 15 residues. Deletions cut 3 bases from V and 3 bases from J, with 16 bases between. Germline CDR1 and CDR2: SGHNT and YYREEE (reference sequence). The CDR3 DNA reads TGTGCCAGCAGCTCGGGCCTCCTGGGGAACTACGAGCAGTACTTC. This encodes CASSSGLLGNYEQYF.

The rearrangement uses TRBV15 and TRBJ2-7; no clear D gene. Germline V gene data show CDR1 as LNHNV and CDR2 as YYDKDF (reference sequence). The CDR3 sequence is 17 residues long. Trimming removed 4 bases from V and 0 bases from J, with 19 bases in between. The CDR3, as DNA: TGTGCCACCAGCAACTATCTAGGGTACTCGCCCTCCTACGAGCAGTACTTC. It codes for CATSNYLGYSPSYEQYF.

The rearrangement joins TRBV30 to TRBJ2-5; no clear D gene. V lost 4 bases and J lost 5, with 14 bases in between. Per germline, CDR1 GTSNPN and CDR2 SVGIG (reference sequence). The CDR3 extends over 13 amino acids. The CDR3 bases are TGTGCCTGGACCCCCCCAGGCTTCGAGACCCAGTACTTC. This translates into CAWTPPGFETQYF.

The chain links TRBV9 to TRBJ2-2, with 7 nucleotides matching TRBD1. V trimming: 3 bases; J trimming: 2 bases; junction bases outside the gene matches: 4. CDR3 length: 15 amino acids. Germline lookup yields CDR1 SGDLS and CDR2 YYNGEE. The DNA for the CDR3 is TGTGCCAGCAGCGAGGGGGCTTCCAACACCGGGGAGCTGTTTTTT. This sequence encodes CASSEGASNTGELFF.

The CDR3 spells CASSSHSGGRNEQFF. The CDR3, as DNA: TGTGCCAGCAGCTCCCATAGCGGGGGTAGGAATGAGCAGTTCTTC. The chain recombines TRBV7-2 with TRBJ2-1; 9 nucleotides match TRBD2. Germline V CDR1 and CDR2: SGHTA, FQGNSA. CDR3 size: 15 residues. The junction had 8 bases not matched to a gene; V was cut back by 4 bases and J by 7 bases.

V usage is TRBV5-1 and J usage is TRBJ2-4; a possible D gene is TRBD1 (5 bases). This CDR3 comprises 13 residues. CDR1 SGHRS and CDR2 YFSETQ come from the germline V gene. V lost 3 bases and J 6 bases, leaving 10 bases between the germline ends. This CDR3 reads CASSSSDTNIQYF. The CDR3 bases are TGCGCCAGCAGCTCATCGGACACAAACATTCAGTACTTC.